Here is one T cell receptor beta chain with its context. Its target is not known. Template material for TCR beta VDJ and CDR3 profiling consisted of genomic DNA. Using its own MiXCR run on the reads, TCRdb lists one record per CDR3 protein. The sample yields around 80,000 distinct CDR3 sequences, around 70% seen once. Only patients with CD8+CD57+ cell expansion on flow cytometry were chosen for sequencing. The enrolled patients all had severe acquired aplastic anemia. There was no therapy given to any patient before the blood sampling took place. This entry is derived from a study of CD8+CD57+ T cells in acquired aplastic anemia. Study as a whole: An average of around 3.5 ug of DNA was obtained from sorted CD4+ and CD8+ cells.

Findings and caveats of the study: Almost 30 CD8+ CDR3 sequences occurred in both the patients and the controls.

Germline V gene sequence: CDR1 SEHNR, CDR2 FQNEAQ (reference sequence). The CDR3 runs to 14 residues. With 3 bases removed from V and 4 bases from J, the gap between germline ends came to 13 bases. The sequenced sample consisted of sorted CD4+, CD8+, or CD8+CD57+ T cells (not recorded which) from PBMCs. J is TRBJ2-7 and V is TRBV7-9; D is perhaps TRBD1 (5 bases). This clonotype was obtained from a human donor with aplastic anemia. The CDR3 here is CASSFGRGAYEQYF. The CDR3 nucleotides are TGTGCCAGCAGCTTCGGAAGGGGTGCTTACGAGCAGTACTTC.